The 15 T cell receptor beta chains below were found in one sample sequenced in a study of T cell responses to AZD1222 COVID-19 vaccine (TCRdb year 2021). Explained via the paper, the time point label denotes: baseline before first vaccination. The library was made by the immunoSEQ multiplex PCR assay. TCRdb retrieved this table from immuneACCESS and kept in-frame rearrangements only. Not all clones are present; in checked studies, unresolved V genes account for under half, and no reason is known for the remainder. The sample profile shows 100,000 to 150,000 clones; around 89% of them were found once. Of the sample, about 4.3% is held by the ten largest clones. The specimen comprised peripheral blood, sampled on day 0 of AZD1222 vaccination. The receptors stem from an adult in good health.

This chain connects TRBV25-1 to TRBJ1-2; possible D gene TRBD1, 5 bases. The CDR3 is 13 amino acids. Germline V gene sequence: CDR1 MGHDK, CDR2 SYGVNS. V gave up 6 bases and J gave up 10 bases, with 18 bases separating them. The CDR3 nucleotides are TGTGCCAGCAGGGATGATGTTCTAGGGGACTACACCTTC. Translation: CASRDDVLGDYTF.

The chain carries TRBV19 and TRBJ2-6; D is uncertain. The length of the CDR3 is 18 residues. The germline V and J ends were trimmed by 4 bases and 0 bases, with 16 bases remaining between them. CDR1 LNHDA and CDR2 SQIVND come from the germline V gene (reference sequence). CDR3 residues: CASSTSDAVLSGANVLTF. CDR3 sequence (DNA): TGTGCCAGTAGTACCTCCGATGCTGTCCTCTCTGGGGCCAACGTCCTGACTTTC.

The rearrangement links TRBV29-1 to TRBJ1-3; D is ambiguous. The CDR3 extends over 13 amino acids. Germline V gene data show CDR1 as SQVTM and CDR2 as ANQGSEA. V was clipped by 5 bases and J by 6 bases, with 14 bases between them. The CDR3 DNA reads TGCAGCGTTCAAATTGGACGAACAAACACCATATATTTT. Translating gives CSVQIGRTNTIYF.

With regard to this clone: The junction and the germline gene differ at one end; a read error may be behind it. The CDR3 loop reads CASSQEDSKAGGMSF. The CDR3 DNA reads TGTGCCAGCAGCCAAGAAGATAGCAAAGCGGGAGGTATGTCCTTC. The chain is built from TRBV3-1 (or the pseudogene TRBV3-2) and TRBJ2-7, with 9 bases that match TRBD2. The CDR3 runs 15 residues. Germline loops: CDR1 LGHDT, CDR2 YNNKEL (reference sequence).

The J gene is TRBJ1-1, the V gene TRBV6-1, with D possibly matching TRBD1 (6 bases). V was pared by 2 bases and J by 5 bases, with 9 bases between. Germline V gene data show CDR1 as MNHNS and CDR2 as SASEGT. The CDR3 length is 13 residues. For the CDR3, the DNA is TGTGCCAGCAGTGAACGGGGGCGAACTGAAGCTTTCTTT. This encodes CASSERGRTEAFF.

CDR3 DNA sequence: TGTGCCAGCAGTGAAGGAAACACCATATATTTT. Protein sequence: CASSEGNTIYF. V gene TRBV2 combines with J gene TRBJ1-3, with D uncertain. The length of the CDR3 is 11 residues. Trimming took off 1 base at V and 5 bases at J, with 0 bases between the two ends. From germline, CDR1 is SNHLY and CDR2 FYNNEI.

This rearrangement joins TRBV6-2 or TRBV6-3 to TRBJ2-5; 7 bases line up with TRBD2. The CDR3 is made up of 20 amino acids. The germline V gene has CDR1 MNHEY and CDR2 SVGEGT. V shed 6 bases, J shed 4 bases, and the junction held 26 bases outside the gene matches. The CDR3 region is CASSRSYGRAGGSSRETQYF. CDR3 bases: TGTGCCAGCAGCCGGAGTTACGGAAGGGCGGGCGGGAGTAGTAGAGAGACCCAGTACTTC.

This chain links TRBV2 with TRBJ2-3, with TRBD1 identical over 10 bases. The junction had 8 bases not matched to a gene; V was cut back by 4 bases and J by 4 bases. Germline lookup yields CDR1 SNHLY and CDR2 FYNNEI. The CDR3 extends over 16 amino acids. The CDR3 loop is CASSGPRTGGADTQYF. The CDR3 coding sequence is TGTGCCAGCAGTGGCCCTAGGACAGGGGGAGCAGATACGCAGTATTTT.

V is TRBV5-1 and J is TRBJ2-5; 7 bases fit TRBD1. V was clipped by 1 base and J by 2 bases; unmatched bases: 5. The CDR3 is 15 amino acids. Germline values: CDR1 SGHRS, CDR2 YFSETQ. CDR3 DNA sequence: TGCGCCAGCAGCTTGACAGGGGAAACACAAGAGACCCAGTACTTC. As protein: CASSLTGETQETQYF.

The CDR3 is CASSIGRGEQFF. The CDR3 DNA follows: TGTGCCAGTAGCATCGGGAGAGGTGAGCAGTTCTTC. This chain links TRBV19 with TRBJ2-1; tentative D call: TRBD2 (6 bases). Trimming removed 6 bases at V and 9 bases at J, with 12 bases between. The CDR3 totals 12 residues. CDR1 and CDR2 (germline): LNHDA, SQIVND (reference sequence).

As concerns this clone: In the same sample, other DNA sequences code for this CDR3. The V and J genes are TRBV18 and TRBJ1-4, with D unclear. The CDR3 has 14 amino acids. CDR1 KGHSH and CDR2 LQKENI come from the germline V gene. The V gene lost 3 bases and the J gene lost 5 bases, with 10 bases spanning the gap. DNA for the CDR3: TGTGCCAGCTCACCTAACCGACGCAATGAAAAACTGTTTTTT. This gives the protein CASSPNRRNEKLFF. Together with reference TRBV18 and TRBJ1-4, the CDR3 gives the full variable domain: NAGVMQNPRHLVRRRGQEARLRCSPMKGHSHVYWYRQLPEEGLKFMVYLQKENIIDESGMPKERFSAEFPKEGPSILRIQQVVRGDSAAYFCASSPNRRNEKLFFGSGTQLSVL.

The chain carries TRBV7-9 and TRBJ1-4; D remains unclear. Germline CDR1 is SEHNR and CDR2 is FQNEAQ (reference sequence). The CDR3 runs 18 residues. V gave up 2 bases and J gave up 6 bases, with 22 bases separating them. The CDR3 DNA is TGTGCCAGCAGCTTATCTCCCCATGGTAGGGTTGAAGATGAAAAACTGTTTTTT. This encodes CASSLSPHGRVEDEKLFF.

CDR3 nucleotides: TGTGCCAGCAGCGACCAGGGACAGCCCTTGGATACGCAGTATTTT. Protein product: CASSDQGQPLDTQYF. This chain joins TRBV7-3 and TRBJ2-3; 7 bases fit TRBD1. V lost 5 bases, J lost 6 bases, and 11 bases stayed unmatched. CDR1 is SGHTA, CDR2 FQGTGA, per germline. The length of the CDR3 is 15 residues.

The V gene is TRBV7-2, the J gene TRBJ1-5, with D possibly being TRBD1 (5 bases). Germline V gene sequence: CDR1 SGHTA, CDR2 FQGNSA. The CDR3 contains 14 residues. Deletions cut 0 bases from V and 2 bases from J, with 5 bases between. In DNA, the CDR3 is TGTGCCAGCAGCTTAGCGACAGGCAATCAGCCCCAGCATTTT. Translating it yields CASSLATGNQPQHF.

This chain joins TRBV2 and TRBJ2-1; D is unclear. The CDR3 covers 14 residues. V dropped 3 bases and J dropped 0 bases, with 6 bases sitting between them. Germline CDR1 and CDR2: SNHLY and FYNNEI. Here the CDR3 reads CASSDLSSYNEQFF. CDR3 nucleotide sequence: TGTGCCAGCAGTGATCTATCCTCCTACAATGAGCAGTTCTTC.